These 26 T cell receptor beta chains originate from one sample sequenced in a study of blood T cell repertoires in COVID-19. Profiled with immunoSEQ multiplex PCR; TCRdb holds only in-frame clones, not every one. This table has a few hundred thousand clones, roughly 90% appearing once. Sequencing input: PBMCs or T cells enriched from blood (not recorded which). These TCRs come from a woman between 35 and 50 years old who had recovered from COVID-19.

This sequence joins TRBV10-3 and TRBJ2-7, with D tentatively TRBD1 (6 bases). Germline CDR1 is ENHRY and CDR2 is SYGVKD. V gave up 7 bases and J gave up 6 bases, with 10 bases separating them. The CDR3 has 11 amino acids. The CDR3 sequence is CAITIGGEQYF. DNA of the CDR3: TGTGCCATCACTATAGGGGGCGAGCAGTACTTC.

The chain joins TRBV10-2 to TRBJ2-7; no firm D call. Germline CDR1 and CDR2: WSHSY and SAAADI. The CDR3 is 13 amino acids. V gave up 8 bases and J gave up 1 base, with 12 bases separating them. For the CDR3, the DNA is TGCGCCAGCGGAGAGGCGTGGTCCTACGAGCAGTACTTC. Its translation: CASGEAWSYEQYF.

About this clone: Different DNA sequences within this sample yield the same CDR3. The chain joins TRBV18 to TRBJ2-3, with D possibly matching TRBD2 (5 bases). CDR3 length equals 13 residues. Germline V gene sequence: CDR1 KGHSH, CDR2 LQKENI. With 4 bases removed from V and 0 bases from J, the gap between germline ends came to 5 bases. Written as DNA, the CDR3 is TGTGCCAGCTCACGCGGGAGCACAGATACGCAGTATTTT. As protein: CASSRGSTDTQYF.

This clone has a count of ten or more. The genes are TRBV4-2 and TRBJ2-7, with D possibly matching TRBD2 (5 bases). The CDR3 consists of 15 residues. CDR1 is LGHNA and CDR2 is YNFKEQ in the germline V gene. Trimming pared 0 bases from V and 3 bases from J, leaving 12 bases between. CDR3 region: CASSQDLSGYYEQYF. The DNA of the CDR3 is TGTGCCAGCAGCCAAGATCTATCGGGGTACTACGAGCAGTACTTC.

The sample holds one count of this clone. The CDR3 spells CASSLGEREKLFF. For the CDR3, the DNA is TGCGCCAGCAGCTTGGGGGAGCGGGAAAAACTGTTTTTT. The J gene is TRBJ1-4, the V gene TRBV5-1; the D is unclear. Germline V gene sequence: CDR1 SGHRS, CDR2 YFSETQ. V was trimmed by 0 bases and J by 8 bases, leaving 8 bases between them. The CDR3 loop spans 13 amino acids.

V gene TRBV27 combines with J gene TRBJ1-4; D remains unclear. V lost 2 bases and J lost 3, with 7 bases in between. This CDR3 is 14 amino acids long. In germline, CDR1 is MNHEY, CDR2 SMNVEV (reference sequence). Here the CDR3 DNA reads TGTGCCAGCAGTTTACTAGGATCTAATGAAAAACTGTTTTTT. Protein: CASSLLGSNEKLFF.

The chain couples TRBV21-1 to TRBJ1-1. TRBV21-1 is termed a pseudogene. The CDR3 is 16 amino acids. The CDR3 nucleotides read TGTGCCAGCATCCGGGATCCCTTAACAATGAACACTGAAGCTTTCTTT. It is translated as CASIRDPLTMNTEAFF.

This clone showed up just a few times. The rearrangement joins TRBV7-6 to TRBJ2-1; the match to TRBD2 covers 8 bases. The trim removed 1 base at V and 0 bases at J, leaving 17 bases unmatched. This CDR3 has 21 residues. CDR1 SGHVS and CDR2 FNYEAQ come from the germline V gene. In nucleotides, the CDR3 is TGTGCCAGCAGCTTAGGGGTCCCTAGCGGGTCTTCCAGGAGCTCCTACAATGAGCAGTTCTTC. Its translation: CASSLGVPSGSSRSSYNEQFF. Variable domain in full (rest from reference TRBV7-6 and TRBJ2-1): GAGVSQSPRYKVTKRGQDVALRCDPISGHVSLYWYRQALGQGPEFLTYFNYEAQQDKSGLPNDRFSAERPEGSISTLTIQRTEQRDSAMYRCASSLGVPSGSSRSSYNEQFFGPGTRLTVL.

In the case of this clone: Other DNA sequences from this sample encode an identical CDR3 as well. CDR3 bases: TGTGCCAGCAGCCTGACAGTGAACACTGAAGCTTTCTTT. Protein sequence: CASSLTVNTEAFF. The chain has TRBV12-3 or TRBV12-4 and TRBJ1-1; a possible D gene is TRBD1 (5 bases). The CDR3 is 13 residues long. Trimming left V 6 bases short and J 0 bases short, with 8 bases between.

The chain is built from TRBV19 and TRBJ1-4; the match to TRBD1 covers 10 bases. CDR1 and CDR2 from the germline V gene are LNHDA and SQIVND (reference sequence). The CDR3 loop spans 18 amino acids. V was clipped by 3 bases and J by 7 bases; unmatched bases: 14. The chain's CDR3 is CASSMLPGRQGAGEKLFF. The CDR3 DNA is TGTGCCAGTAGTATGCTCCCGGGGAGACAGGGGGCTGGTGAAAAACTGTTTTTT.

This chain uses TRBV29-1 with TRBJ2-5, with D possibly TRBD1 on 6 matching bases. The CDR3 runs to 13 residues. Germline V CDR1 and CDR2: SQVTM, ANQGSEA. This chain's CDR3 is CSLTGDYQETQYF. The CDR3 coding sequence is TGCAGTCTGACAGGAGATTACCAAGAGACCCAGTACTTC.

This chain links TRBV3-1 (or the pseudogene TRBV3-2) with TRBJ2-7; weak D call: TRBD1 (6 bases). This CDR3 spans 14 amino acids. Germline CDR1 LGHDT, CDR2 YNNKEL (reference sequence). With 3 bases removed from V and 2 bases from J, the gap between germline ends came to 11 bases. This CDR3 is CASSHGGGPYEQYF. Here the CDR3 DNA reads TGTGCCAGCAGCCATGGGGGCGGTCCCTACGAGCAGTACTTC.

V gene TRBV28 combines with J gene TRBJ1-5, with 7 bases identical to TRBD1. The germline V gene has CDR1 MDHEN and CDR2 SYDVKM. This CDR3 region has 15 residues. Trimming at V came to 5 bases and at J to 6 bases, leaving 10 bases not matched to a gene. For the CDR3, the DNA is TGTGCCAGCAGTCCCCGACAGGGACTAGGTCAGCCCCAGCATTTT. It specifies CASSPRQGLGQPQHF.

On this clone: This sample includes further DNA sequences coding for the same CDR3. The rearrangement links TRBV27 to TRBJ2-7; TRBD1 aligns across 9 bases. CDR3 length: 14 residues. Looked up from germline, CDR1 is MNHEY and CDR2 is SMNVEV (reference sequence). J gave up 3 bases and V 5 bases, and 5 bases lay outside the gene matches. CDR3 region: CASSPRDRVYEQYF. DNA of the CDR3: TGTGCCAGCAGTCCAAGGGACAGGGTCTACGAGCAGTACTTC.

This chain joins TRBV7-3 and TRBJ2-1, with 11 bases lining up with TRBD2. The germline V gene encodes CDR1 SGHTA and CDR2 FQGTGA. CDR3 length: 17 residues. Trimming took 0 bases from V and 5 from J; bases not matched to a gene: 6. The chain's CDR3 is CASSLTPGTSGNNEQFF. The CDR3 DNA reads TGTGCCAGCAGCTTAACCCCCGGGACTAGCGGTAACAATGAGCAGTTCTTC.

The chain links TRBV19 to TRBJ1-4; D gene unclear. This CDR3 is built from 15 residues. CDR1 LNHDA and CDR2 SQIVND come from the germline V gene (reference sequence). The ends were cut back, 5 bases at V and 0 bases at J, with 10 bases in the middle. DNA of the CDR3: TGTGCCAGTAGTCCCGGTACCACAACTAATGAAAAACTGTTTTTT. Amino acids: CASSPGTTTNEKLFF.

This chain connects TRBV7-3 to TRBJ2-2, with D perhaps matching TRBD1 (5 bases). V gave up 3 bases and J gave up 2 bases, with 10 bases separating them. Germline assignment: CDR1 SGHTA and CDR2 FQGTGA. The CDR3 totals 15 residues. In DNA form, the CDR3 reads TGTGCCAGCAGCTTGCAGGGCGGCAACACCGGGGAGCTGTTTTTT. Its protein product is CASSLQGGNTGELFF. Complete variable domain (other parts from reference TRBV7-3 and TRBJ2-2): GAGVSQTPSNKVTEKGKYVELRCDPISGHTALYWYRQSLGQGPEFLIYFQGTGAADDSGLPNDRFFAVRPEGSVSTLKIQRTERGDSAVYLCASSLQGGNTGELFFGEGSRLTVL.

CDR3 nucleotide sequence: TGTGCCAGTAGTCCGGGACAGCTCGCAGGTATTCAGTACTTC. Encoded protein: CASSPGQLAGIQYF. This rearrangement joins TRBV19 to TRBJ2-4, with 7 bases matching TRBD1. V shed 5 bases and J 10 bases; nucleotides not matched to a gene: 11. The CDR3 loop spans 14 amino acids. From germline, CDR1 is LNHDA and CDR2 SQIVND (reference sequence).

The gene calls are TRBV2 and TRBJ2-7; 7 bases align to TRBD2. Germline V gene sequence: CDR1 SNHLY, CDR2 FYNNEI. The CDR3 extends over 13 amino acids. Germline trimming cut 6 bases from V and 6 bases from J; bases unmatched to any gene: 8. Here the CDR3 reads CASSPKRGVEQYF. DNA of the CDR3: TGTGCCAGCAGCCCTAAACGGGGGGTCGAGCAGTACTTC. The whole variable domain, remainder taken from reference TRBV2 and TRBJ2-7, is EPEVTQTPSHQVTQMGQEVILRCVPISNHLYFYWYRQILGQKVEFLVSFYNNEISEKSEIFDDQFSVERPDGSNFTLKIRSTKLEDSAMYFCASSPKRGVEQYFGPGTRLTVT.

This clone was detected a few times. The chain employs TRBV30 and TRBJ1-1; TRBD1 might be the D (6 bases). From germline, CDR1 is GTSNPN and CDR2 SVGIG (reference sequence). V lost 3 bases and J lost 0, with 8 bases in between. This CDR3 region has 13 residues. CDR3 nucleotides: TGTGCCTGGAGGTGGACAGTGAACACTGAAGCTTTCTTT. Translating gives CAWRWTVNTEAFF. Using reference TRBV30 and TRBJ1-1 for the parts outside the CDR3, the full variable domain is SQTIHQWPATLVQPVGSPLSLECTVEGTSNPNLYWYRQAAGRGLQLLFYSVGIGQISSEVPQNLSASRPQDRQFILSSKKLLLSDSGFYLCAWRWTVNTEAFFGQGTRLTVV.

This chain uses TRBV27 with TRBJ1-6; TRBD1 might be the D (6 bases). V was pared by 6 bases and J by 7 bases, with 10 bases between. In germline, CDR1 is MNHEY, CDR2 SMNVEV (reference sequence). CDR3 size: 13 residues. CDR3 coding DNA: TGTGCCAGCAGAACAGGGACAAATTCACCCCTCCACTTT. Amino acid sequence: CASRTGTNSPLHF.

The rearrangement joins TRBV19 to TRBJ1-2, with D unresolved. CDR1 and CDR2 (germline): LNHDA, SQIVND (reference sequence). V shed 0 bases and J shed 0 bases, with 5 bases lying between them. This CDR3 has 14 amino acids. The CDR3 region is CASSIDRSNYGYTF. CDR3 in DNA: TGTGCCAGTAGTATAGACAGATCTAACTATGGCTACACCTTC.

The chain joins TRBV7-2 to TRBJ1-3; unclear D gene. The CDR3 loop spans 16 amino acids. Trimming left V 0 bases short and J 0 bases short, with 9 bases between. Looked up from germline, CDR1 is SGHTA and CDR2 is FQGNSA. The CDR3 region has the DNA TGTGCCAGCAGCTTAGCCTTGGGCAGCTCTGGAAACACCATATATTTT. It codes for CASSLALGSSGNTIYF.

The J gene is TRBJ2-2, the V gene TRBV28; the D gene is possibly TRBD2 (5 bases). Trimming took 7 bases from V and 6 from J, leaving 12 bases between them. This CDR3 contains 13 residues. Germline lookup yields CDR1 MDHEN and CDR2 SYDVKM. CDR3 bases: TGTGCCAGCATCGCAGTCGGGGCCGGGGAGCTGTTTTTT. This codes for CASIAVGAGELFF. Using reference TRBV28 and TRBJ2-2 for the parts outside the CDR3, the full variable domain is DVKVTQSSRYLVKRTGEKVFLECVQDMDHENMFWYRQDPGLGLRLIYFSYDVKMKEKGDIPEGYSVSREKKERFSLILESASTNQTSMYLCASIAVGAGELFFGEGSRLTVL.

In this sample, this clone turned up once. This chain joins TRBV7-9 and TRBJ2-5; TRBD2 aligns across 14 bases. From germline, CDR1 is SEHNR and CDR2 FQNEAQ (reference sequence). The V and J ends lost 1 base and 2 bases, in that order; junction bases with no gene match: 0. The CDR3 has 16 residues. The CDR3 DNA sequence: TGTGCCAGCAGCTTAGGACTAGCGGGGGGGCAAGAGACCCAGTACTTC. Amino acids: CASSLGLAGGQETQYF.

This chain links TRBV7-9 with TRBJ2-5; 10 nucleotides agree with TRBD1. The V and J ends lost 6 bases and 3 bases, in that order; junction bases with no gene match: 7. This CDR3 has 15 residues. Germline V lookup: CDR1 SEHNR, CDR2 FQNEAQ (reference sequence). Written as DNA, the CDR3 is TGTGCCAGCAGTCTCGTCGGGACAGGGGAAGAGACCCAGTACTTC. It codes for CASSLVGTGEETQYF.